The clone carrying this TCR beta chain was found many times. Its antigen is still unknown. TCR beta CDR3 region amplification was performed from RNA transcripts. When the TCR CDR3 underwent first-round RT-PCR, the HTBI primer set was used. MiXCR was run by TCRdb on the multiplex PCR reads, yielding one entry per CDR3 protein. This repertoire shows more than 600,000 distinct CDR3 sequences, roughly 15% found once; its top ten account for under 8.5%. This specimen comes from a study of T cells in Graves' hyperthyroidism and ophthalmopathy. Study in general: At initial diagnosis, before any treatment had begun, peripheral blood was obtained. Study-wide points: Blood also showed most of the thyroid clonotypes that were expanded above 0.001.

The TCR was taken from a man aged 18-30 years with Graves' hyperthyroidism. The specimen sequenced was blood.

In DNA, the CDR3 is TGTGCCAGCAGTTACTCATGGAAATACAATGAGCAGTTCTTC. Its protein product is CASSYSWKYNEQFF. The V and J genes are TRBV6-5 and TRBJ2-1; D is uncertain. Germline V gene data show CDR1 as MNHEY and CDR2 as SVGAGI. V lost 0 bases, J lost 4 bases, and 7 bases lay in between. The CDR3 contains 14 residues.